This T cell receptor (beta chain) originates from a study of cytomegalovirus exposure and HLA in healthy donors (dated by TCRdb to about 2017). At the level of the whole study: An earlier analysis of 587 of the donors reported about 280 Gb of sequence data and 100 million to 120 million unique TCR beta sequences obtained from about 179 million T cells. An early release covering roughly 600 HLA-typed donors comprised about 290 gigabases of sequencing data and around 80 million unique TCR sequences. Among the roughly 410 genotyped donors, around 79% belonged to the genetic ancestry cluster associated with self-reported Caucasian donors. The study aimed to test whether cataloging public T cell receptors could reveal signatures of past pathogen exposure. The study used immunosequencing to profile the T cell repertoires of approximately 690 subjects and linked those repertoires to cytomegalovirus serostatus. Besides the first cohort of roughly 700 subjects, a separate validation cohort made up of 120 different subjects was used. To predict cytomegalovirus infection status, the study brought together high-throughput TCR immunosequencing, statistical association of individual TCRs with disease status, and machine learning. In a later analysis, previously published TCR beta repertoires from several hundred donors were re-analyzed and high-resolution HLA genotyping was added so that TCR occurrence patterns could be studied. The later analysis used no new phenotypic data to find candidate immune exposures, relying instead on TCR beta sequences and their occurrence across donors. To decide whether each TCR beta V gene segment behaved as functional or pseudogenic, an earlier analysis of 587 of the donors relied on high-throughput TCR beta sequencing. Donor age, sex, ethnicity and CMV serostatus were compiled together with the repertoire data. In a later genetic analysis, genome-wide SNP genotypes for about three fifths of the 666 donors were used, and that subset was treated as a discovery cohort. Every repertoire in the discovery cohort had been generated on one and the same sequencing platform. HLA typing included class I and class II loci at four-digit resolution. The number of donors typed differed by locus, with about 629-630 for A, B, C, DRB1 and DQB1, more than 500 for DQA1, 606 for DPA1, and 450 to 480 for DPB1. Because of strong linkage in the cohort, roughly five DR-DQ haplotypes were treated as single units for association and clustering. Among a few hundred genotyped donors of the cohort, an average of around 240,000 unique TCR beta nucleotide sequences were sequenced per donor, about a sixth of them non-productive. Paper-wide results and their limitations: Broadly in line with IMGT annotations, most TCR beta V segments showed up in productive rearrangements about 87% or about 30% of the time in an earlier analysis of around 550 of the donors. Three of the identified cytomegalovirus-associated TCR beta chains were confirmed in vitro to be specific for cytomegalovirus antigens. When HLA alleles, especially DR and DQ, strongly co-occurred, TCR associations were difficult to assign to individual alleles. Because counts were too low, roughly 18 rarely observed V segments, including chromosome 9 orphons, were left out of the earlier analysis of approximately 580 of the donors. In this cohort, only TCR beta chains were sequenced, and detectable features were limited by the absence of alpha or paired-chain data. In a later analysis, about 17,000 TCR beta sequences were associated with specific HLA alleles at a false discovery rate of 0.05. A later genetic analysis associated a missense DCLRE1C variant with V-gene and J-gene trimming of TCR beta chains, and an independent cohort replicated the association. It was suggested by the authors that the approach could potentially be generalized to other disease states and immunological phenotypes. According to a later analysis, parvovirus B19, influenza, CMV and Epstein-Barr virus appeared linked to several top co-occurrence clusters. Across donors, most TCR sequences were observed very rarely, whereas some public TCRs were present in many individuals. Because some donors lacked HLA typing at each locus, the association tests relied only on the typed subset. Immune exposure information for the cohort was limited to CMV serostatus. Cytomegalovirus status was reported to be diagnosed by the classifier with high specificity and sensitivity in both the original and validation cohorts. The presence/absence analyses assumed that sequencing depth was roughly uniform across donors, and that assumption may not be true. A total of about 150 TCR beta chains were listed by the study as associated with cytomegalovirus. Linkage disequilibrium might explain the correlated functional status among segregating V segments, but an unknown experimental factor could not be ruled out. In a later analysis, TCR association rates were found to vary across HLA loci, with the most associated TCRs seen for DRB1 alleles and the fewest for HLA-C alleles. In a later analysis, HLA-associated TCR beta chains were found to be more clonally expanded and to have lower generation probabilities than equally common non-associated chains. According to a later analysis, most CMV-associated TCR beta chains appeared to be HLA-restricted, and the HLA associations seemed to be driven largely by CMV exposure. A later genetic analysis reported fewer N-insertions in productive TCRs among donors in an Asian-associated ancestry cluster than the roughly 700-donor mean. A further reported finding was that TCR beta sequences accurately predicted the HLA-A and HLA-B alleles for most subjects in the first cohort. The sequencing pipeline was judged likely to have produced a cluster of highly shared sequence variants as a technical artifact.

To prepare the library, the immunoSEQ multiplex PCR assay was applied. For the multiplex PCR, a mixture combining 60 forward primers for TCR Vbeta segments and 13 reverse primers for TCR Jbeta segments was used. The CDR3 region of rearranged TCR beta genes was amplified from genomic DNA by a multiplex PCR assay. The amplified TCR beta libraries were sequenced on the Illumina HiSeq System as 87-base-pair reads. From the authors' description of their analysis: In a later analysis, roughly 80 million unique TCR beta chains were counted across the 650 to 750 repertoires, and around 10 million of these chains were shared by at least two donors. Raw reads were error-corrected and collapsed into unique sequences with a nearest-neighbor algorithm that merged closely related sequences to remove PCR and sequencing errors. CDR3 sequences were aligned to IMGT reference sequences to assign V, D and J gene segments. Each retained sequence needed at least a six-nucleotide match to both a V gene segment and a J gene segment. A rearrangement was called productive if the CDR3 had no stop codons and remained in frame with V and J, and every other rearrangement was called non-productive. CDR3 was defined by IMGT convention, running from the second conserved V-encoded cysteine to the conserved J-encoded phenylalanine. The earlier analysis of a few hundred of the donors excluded any sequence lacking an unambiguous match to a single V gene segment. An earlier analysis of approximately 590 of the donors classified V segments as functional when productive rearrangements were above 56.7% and as segregating when the standard deviation between donors was above 5%. A statistical classification framework was built to diagnose cytomegalovirus status from the catalog of TCR beta chain sequences. In a later analysis, TCR nucleotide sequences were compared against IMGT/GENE-DB human TR gene sequences so that V and J genes could be assigned. A later analysis assigned CDR3 sequences and most-parsimonious VDJ recombination scenarios with the TCRdist pipeline. In a later analysis, each TCR beta chain was defined by its CDR3 amino acid sequence together with its V-gene family, and reads without a unique V-gene family were excluded. As a way to deal with suspected cross-contamination and a sequencing artifact, a later analysis dropped 450 to 600 nucleotide sequences that were highly shared and had low generation probability. A later analysis calculated a clonal expansion index for each public chain from normalized within-repertoire ranks of inferred template counts. A later analysis computed generation probabilities with a VDJ recombination model fitted to out-of-frame rearrangements, and checked the results against IGoR. Hypergeometric tests were used in a later analysis to score TCR-TCR, TCR-HLA and TCR-CMV co-occurrence, with a repertoire-size bias correction applied to the TCR pairs. In a later analysis, false discovery rates were estimated by permuting HLA or CMV assignments 20 times. In a later analysis, co-occurring TCRs were grouped with DBSCAN, and TCRdist sequence similarity was added when clustering was performed within HLA-allele-positive subsets. Repertoires with fewer than 30,000 or more than 120,000 public chains were left out of co-occurrence clustering, as were four to six repertoires with anomalous nucleotide sharing. The table was pulled from immuneACCESS by TCRdb, which kept in-frame rearrangements only. Such tables lose some clones; where checked, under half of the loss comes from unresolved V genes, and the rest has no known cause. V and J calls and clone size are those listed in that table; D and trimming were worked out from the DNA. The sample table records over 200,000 clones; around 80% of these occur just once. The ten largest clonotypes hold over 0.5% of the sample.

With respect to this clone: What this receptor recognizes is not known. No clone much larger than this one lies a single base away; base qualities are absent.

The cohort consisted of approximately 670 healthy bone marrow donors. Cohort members were all nominally healthy when sampled, although unrecorded immune exposures were likely present. The donor was CMV seronegative and was included in the group of several hundred seronegative cohort members. Each donor provided a peripheral blood sample, and peripheral blood mononuclear cells were used for TCR beta sequencing. Genomic DNA was extracted from the blood cell samples with the Qiagen DNeasy Blood Extraction Kit. The clonotype originates from a woman in her forties in good health and CMV-seronegative. The sequenced sample was PBMCs.

The CDR3 corresponds to CASRGGRNTEAFF. Here is the DNA: TGTGCCTCCCGGGGGGGCAGGAACACTGAAGCTTTCTTT. The chain links TRBV9 with TRBJ1-1, and the D gene may be TRBD1, 6 bases matching. Cut back by 10 bases and 1 base, the V and J ends lie 14 bases apart. Including cysteine and phenylalanine, the CDR3 has 13 amino acids. Left in the record is the CDR3 DNA by itself, 39 bases read in frame from the first base. Sequences SGDLS (CDR1) and YYNGEE (CDR2) are obtained from the germline V gene.